This T cell receptor beta chain was observed in a study of shared clonotypes between healthy human individuals. Looking at the study overall: The study drew on a couple of women and a few men aged 18 to 49 as donors. Every donor yielded three CD4 naive, three CD4 memory, two CD8 naive and one CD8 memory plate. Study findings and constraints: Researchers sampled blood only, noting tissue repertoires likely differ.

Sequencing was performed with immunoSEQ multiplex PCR; in TCRdb, only in-frame clones are kept and a portion is missing. The table lists nearly 600,000 clones, about 95% of them singletons. Worth noting for this clone: Its antigen is as yet unknown.

Naive CD8 populations comprised CD45RO-negative cells positively selected for CCR7, excluding terminally differentiated effector memory CD45RA+ cells. Adult donors, all healthy and HIV-negative, had no recent acute infections or vaccinations. Germline CDR1 reads KGHSH; CDR2 reads LQKENI. Trimming took 9 bases from V and 0 from J; bases not matched to a gene: 3. The CDR3 contains 13 residues. The chain has TRBV18 and TRBJ2-7; 9 nucleotides agree with TRBD1. The TCR originated in a woman under 40 in good health. Sequencing used naive CD8+ T cells sorted from blood. CDR3: CARRQGGSYEQYF. In DNA, the CDR3 is TGTGCCAGGCGACAGGGGGGCTCCTACGAGCAGTACTTC.